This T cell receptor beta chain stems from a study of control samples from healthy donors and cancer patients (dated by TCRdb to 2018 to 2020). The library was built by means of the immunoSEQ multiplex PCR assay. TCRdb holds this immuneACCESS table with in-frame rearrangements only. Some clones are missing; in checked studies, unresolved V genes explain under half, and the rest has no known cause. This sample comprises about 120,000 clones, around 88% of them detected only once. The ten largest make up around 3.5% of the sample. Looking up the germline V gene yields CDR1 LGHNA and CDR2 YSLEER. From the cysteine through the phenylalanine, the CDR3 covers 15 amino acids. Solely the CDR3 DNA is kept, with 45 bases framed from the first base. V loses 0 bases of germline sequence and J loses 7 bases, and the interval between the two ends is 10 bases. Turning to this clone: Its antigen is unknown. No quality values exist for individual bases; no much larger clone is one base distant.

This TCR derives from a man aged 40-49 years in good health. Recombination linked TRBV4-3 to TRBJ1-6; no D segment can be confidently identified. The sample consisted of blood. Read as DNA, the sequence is TGCGCCAGCAGCCAAGATCACAGAGCGAATTCACCCCTCCACTTT. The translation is CASSQDHRANSPLHF.